The clone carrying this T cell receptor (beta chain) was detected only a few times. This sample was included in a study of beta chain features in type 1 diabetes. Study as a whole: All samples combined gave about 100 million sorted cells for examination.

Expressed TCRB transcripts were sequenced because the isolated RNA had all been reverse transcribed beforehand. Only in-frame clones appear in the TCRdb table, and some are missing; sequencing was by immunoSEQ multiplex PCR. The sample lists some 200,000 clones; roughly 11% were seen once. V shed 7 bases and J 0 bases; nucleotides not matched to a gene: 4. CDR1 is SQVTM and CDR2 is ANQGSEA in the germline V gene. The CDR3 is made up of 14 amino acids. The rearrangement joins TRBV29-1 to TRBJ2-2; TRBD2 agrees at 8 bases. Sequenced: central memory CD4+ T cells from blood. The receptor was derived from a man aged 18 to 30 in good health. The CDR3 loop reads CSARRGANTGELFF. CDR3 in DNA: TGCAGCGCCAGGCGGGGGGCGAACACCGGGGAGCTGTTTTTT.